This T cell receptor beta chain was identified during a study of cytomegalovirus exposure and HLA in healthy donors. The study's findings and limits: When a later analysis was performed, an Asian-associated ancestry cluster reportedly had fewer N-insertions than the roughly 700-donor mean.

PCR amplification relied on 60 Vbeta primers (plus 13 Jbeta primers). TCRdb keeps only in-frame clones here, not all; method: immunoSEQ multiplex PCR. The table for this sample gives 75,000 to 95,000 clones. Concerning this clone: Its antigen is as yet unknown.

Germline CDR1 is SGHVS and CDR2 is FNYEAQ. The CDR3 has 16 residues. V was cut by 4 bases and J by 3 bases, with 16 bases left in between. This TCR derives from a woman between 55 and 75 years old in good health and CMV-seronegative. Sequenced: PBMCs. The chain couples TRBV7-6 to TRBJ1-3; D may be TRBD1 (6 bases). CDR3 in amino acids: CASSSDSTGNGNTIYF. The CDR3 DNA reads as TGTGCCAGCAGCTCTGACAGTACAGGGAATGGAAACACCATATATTTT. Together with reference TRBV7-6 and TRBJ1-3, the CDR3 gives the full variable domain: GAGVSQSPRYKVTKRGQDVALRCDPISGHVSLYWYRQALGQGPEFLTYFNYEAQQDKSGLPNDRFSAERPEGSISTLTIQRTEQRDSAMYRCASSSDSTGNGNTIYFGEGSWLTVV.